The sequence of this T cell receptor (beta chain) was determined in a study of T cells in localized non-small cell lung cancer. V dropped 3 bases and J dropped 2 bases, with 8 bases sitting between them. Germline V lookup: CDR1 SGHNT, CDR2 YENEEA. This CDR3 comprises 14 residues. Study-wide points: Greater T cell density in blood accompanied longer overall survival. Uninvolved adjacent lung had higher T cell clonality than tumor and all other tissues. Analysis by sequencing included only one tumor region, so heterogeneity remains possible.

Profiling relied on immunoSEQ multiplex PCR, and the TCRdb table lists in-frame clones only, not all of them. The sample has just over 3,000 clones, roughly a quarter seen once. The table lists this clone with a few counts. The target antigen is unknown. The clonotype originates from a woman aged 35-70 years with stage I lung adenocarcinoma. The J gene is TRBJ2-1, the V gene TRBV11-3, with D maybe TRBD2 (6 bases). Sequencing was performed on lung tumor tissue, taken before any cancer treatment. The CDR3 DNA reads TGTGCCAGCAGCTTCGCGGGGACCTACAATGAGCAGTTCTTC. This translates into CASSFAGTYNEQFF.